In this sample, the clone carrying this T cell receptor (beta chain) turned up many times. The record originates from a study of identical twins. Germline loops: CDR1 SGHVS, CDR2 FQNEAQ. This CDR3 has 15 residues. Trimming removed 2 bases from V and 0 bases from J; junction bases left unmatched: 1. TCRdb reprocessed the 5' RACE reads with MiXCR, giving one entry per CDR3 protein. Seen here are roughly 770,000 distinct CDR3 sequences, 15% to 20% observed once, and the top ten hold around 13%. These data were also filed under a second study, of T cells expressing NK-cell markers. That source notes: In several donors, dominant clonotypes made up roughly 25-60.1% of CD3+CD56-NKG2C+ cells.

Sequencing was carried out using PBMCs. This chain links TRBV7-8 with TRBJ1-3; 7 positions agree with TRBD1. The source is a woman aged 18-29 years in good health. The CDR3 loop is CASSLPGGSGNTIYF. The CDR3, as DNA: TGTGCCAGCAGCTTACCAGGGGGCTCTGGAAACACCATATATTTT.